One and the same sample provided the 18 T cell receptor beta chains below, sequenced in a study of human versus mouse CDR3 diversity and MHC coevolution (dated by TCRdb to 2016 to 2017). The protocol used for the library was the immunoSEQ multiplex PCR assay. The source is immuneACCESS, and TCRdb retained only in-frame sequences with V and J called. Part of the clones is not carried over; for the studies checked, unresolved V genes explain less than half of this, and the remainder is unexplained. Recorded for this sample are about 77,000 clones; roughly 90% of them occurred a single time. The ten largest account for around 0.15% of the sample. Sequencing was done on a sample of naive CD4+ T cells from blood. In light of the paper, this sample's cell subset or site label describes: CD45RO-negative CD62L-positive naive CD4 T cells. These receptor sequences come from a person between 30 and 69 years old in good health.

V and J are TRBV30 and TRBJ2-3; D might be TRBD1 (5 bases). Germline CDR1 reads GTSNPN; CDR2 reads SVGIG (reference sequence). The CDR3 sequence is 14 residues long. V dropped 3 bases and J dropped 0 bases, with 10 bases sitting between them. The CDR3 region has the DNA TGTGCCTGGAGGTGGGGCCGCAGCACAGATACGCAGTATTTT. It encodes CAWRWGRSTDTQYF.

The rearrangement joins TRBV5-6 to TRBJ2-1; a weak D match, TRBD1 (6 bases). Germline V gives CDR1 SGHDT, CDR2 YYEEEE. The CDR3 has 16 residues. The V gene lost 1 base and the J gene lost 2 bases, with 13 bases spanning the gap. This CDR3 is CASSLIGDKTYNEQFF. CDR3 nucleotide sequence: TGTGCCAGCAGCTTGATCGGGGACAAAACCTACAATGAGCAGTTCTTC.

V gene TRBV18 combines with J gene TRBJ1-1, with TRBD1 matching over 9 bases. With V trimmed by 3 bases and J by 6 bases, 11 bases remained unmatched. Germline assignment: CDR1 KGHSH and CDR2 LQKENI. CDR3 size: 16 residues. Here the CDR3 DNA reads TGTGCCAGCTCACCGACCCTGGGGACAGGGAGCTCTGAAGCTTTCTTT. Protein sequence: CASSPTLGTGSSEAFF.

CDR3 coding DNA: TGTGCCACCGGACAGGGGATAGAGACCCAGTACTTC. Translating gives CATGQGIETQYF. The rearrangement joins TRBV2 to TRBJ2-5; 9 bases fit TRBD1. Trimming removed 10 bases from V and 4 bases from J; junction bases left unmatched: 4. Per the germline V gene, CDR1 is SNHLY and CDR2 is FYNNEI. The CDR3 has 12 residues.

A few counts support this clone. This CDR3 reads CAISDLTDQYF. CDR3 in DNA: TGTGCCATCAGTGATCTGACAGACCAGTACTTC. This sequence joins TRBV10-3 and TRBJ2-7, with a possible D match to TRBD1 (5 bases). In germline, CDR1 is ENHRY, CDR2 SYGVKD. Trimming took off 3 bases at V and 10 bases at J, with 10 bases between the two ends. The CDR3 sequence is 11 residues long.

The V gene is TRBV29-1, the J gene TRBJ2-3; weak D call: TRBD2 (5 bases). V lost 5 bases and J lost 2, with 11 bases in between. This CDR3 comprises 13 residues. Germline V CDR1 and CDR2: SQVTM, ANQGSEA. Here the CDR3 reads CSVKRILTDTQYF. The CDR3 DNA is TGCAGCGTTAAGCGGATCCTCACAGATACGCAGTATTTT.

This clone has only one observation. This rearrangement joins TRBV13 to TRBJ1-2; D unresolved. CDR3 length: 12 residues. V lost 6 bases and J lost 10, with 15 bases in between. CDR1 is PRHDT, CDR2 FYEKMQ, per germline (reference sequence). CDR3 nucleotides: TGTGCCAGCAGTATTGATGGCCTCTCCTACACCTTC. Residues: CASSIDGLSYTF.

This rearrangement joins TRBV5-5 to TRBJ2-3, with D perhaps TRBD1 (5 bases). Per germline, CDR1 SGHKS and CDR2 YYEKEE (reference sequence). This CDR3 comprises 15 residues. The V and J ends lost 1 base and 6 bases respectively, with 15 bases between them. The CDR3 nucleotides are TGTGCCAGCAGCTTGAAGGGGCCAGCTAGGGATACGCAGTATTTT. Amino acids: CASSLKGPARDTQYF.

This chain connects TRBV4-1 to TRBJ1-4, with a weak D call TRBD1 (5 bases). CDR3 length: 15 amino acids. V lost 2 bases, J lost 4 bases, and 11 bases lay in between. The germline V gene encodes CDR1 MGHRA and CDR2 YSYEKL. The DNA of the CDR3 is TGCGCCAGCAGCCAACCCGGGGGAAGTAATGAAAAACTGTTTTTT. Translation gives CASSQPGGSNEKLFF.

This clone occurred once. The chain combines TRBV4-1 with TRBJ1-1; D call uncertain. This CDR3 is 14 amino acids long. Germline V gene data show CDR1 as MGHRA and CDR2 as YSYEKL. Trimming cost V 0 bases and J 12 bases, with 17 bases left between them. CDR3 nucleotide sequence: TGCGCCAGCAGCCAAGAATGGCCTTTTTCGGACTCTTTCTTT. Protein product: CASSQEWPFSDSFF.

V gene TRBV27 combines with J gene TRBJ2-1; 8 nucleotides agree with TRBD1. The trim removed 8 bases at V and 0 bases at J, leaving 6 bases unmatched. Germline V gene lookup returns CDR1 MNHEY and CDR2 SMNVEV (reference sequence). The CDR3 has 15 residues. The CDR3 here is CASQRTGLSYNEQFF. DNA for the CDR3: TGTGCCAGCCAAAGGACAGGGCTCTCCTACAATGAGCAGTTCTTC.

This chain connects TRBV9 to TRBJ2-5; the D gene is possibly TRBD1 (6 bases). Trimming left V 0 bases short and J 1 base short, with 13 bases between. This CDR3 is built from 16 residues. Germline CDR1 SGDLS, CDR2 YYNGEE. The CDR3 spells CASSVGITGLQETQYF. CDR3 DNA: TGTGCCAGCAGCGTAGGAATTACAGGGCTCCAAGAGACCCAGTACTTC.

The rearrangement joins TRBV5-4 to TRBJ2-1; the D gene is possibly TRBD2 (6 bases). V gave up 0 bases and J gave up 8 bases, with 21 bases separating them. The germline CDR1 and CDR2 sequences are SGHNT and YYREEE (reference sequence). CDR3 length equals 17 residues. In DNA, the CDR3 is TGTGCCAGCAGCTTGGAATGGGGTAGCGGACGTTTGGATGAGCAGTTCTTC. Protein sequence: CASSLEWGSGRLDEQFF. Full variable domain (remainder filled in from reference TRBV5-4 and TRBJ2-1): ETGVTQSPTHLIKTRGQQVTLRCSSQSGHNTVSWYQQALGQGPQFIFQYYREEENGRGNFPPRFSGLQFPNYSSELNVNALELDDSALYLCASSLEWGSGRLDEQFFGPGTRLTVL.

This clone appeared a few times. The chain employs TRBV19 and TRBJ1-1, with 7 bases matching TRBD1. CDR3 length: 14 amino acids. The ends lost 4 bases at V and 0 bases at J; junction bases unmatched: 2. Germline V gene lookup returns CDR1 LNHDA and CDR2 SQIVND (reference sequence). In DNA form, the CDR3 reads TGTGCCAGTAGTAAAGGACAGGTGAACACTGAAGCTTTCTTT. Translated: CASSKGQVNTEAFF.

This sequence joins TRBV23-1 and TRBJ2-7, with a weak D call TRBD2 (5 bases). TRBV23-1 is an ORF; its function is uncertain. V lost 3 bases and J lost 0, with 15 bases in between. This CDR3 is built from 16 residues. CDR3 region: CASSHSPPGCSYEQYF. CDR3 nucleotides: TGCGCCAGCAGTCATTCCCCCCCGGGGTGCTCCTACGAGCAGTACTTC.

The rearrangement uses TRBV6-1 and TRBJ1-2; TRBD1 matches at 7 bases. Germline V gene sequence: CDR1 MNHNS, CDR2 SASEGT. The V and J ends lost 5 bases and 4 bases, in that order; junction bases with no gene match: 4. CDR3 size: 13 residues. CDR3 residues: CASSLGTVYGYTF. Written as DNA, the CDR3 is TGTGCCAGCAGTCTAGGGACAGTCTATGGCTACACCTTC.

About this clone itself: Compared with germline, one end of the junction differs, possibly owing to a read error. At the DNA level, this CDR3 is encoded by other sequences in the same sample as well. V and J are TRBV28 and TRBJ1-4; 9 bases map to TRBD1. CDR3 length equals 21 residues. Looked up from germline, CDR1 is MDHEN and CDR2 is SYDVKM. CDR3 in amino acids: CASSSGPLLRDRDLRDEKLFF. In nucleotides, the CDR3 is TGTGCCAGCAGTTCCGGGCCTTTACTCCGGGACAGGGATCTGAGGGATGAAAAGCTGTTTTTT.

V gene TRBV18 combines with J gene TRBJ2-5; 9 bases map to TRBD1. TRBJ2-7 matches the DNA end more closely, so the J call is doubtful. The CDR3 runs 13 residues. CDR1 is KGHSH and CDR2 is LQKENI in the germline V gene. Here the CDR3 reads CASSPGTGYEQYF. The CDR3 nucleotides read TGTGCCAGCTCACCTGGGACAGGGTACGAGCAGTACTTC.